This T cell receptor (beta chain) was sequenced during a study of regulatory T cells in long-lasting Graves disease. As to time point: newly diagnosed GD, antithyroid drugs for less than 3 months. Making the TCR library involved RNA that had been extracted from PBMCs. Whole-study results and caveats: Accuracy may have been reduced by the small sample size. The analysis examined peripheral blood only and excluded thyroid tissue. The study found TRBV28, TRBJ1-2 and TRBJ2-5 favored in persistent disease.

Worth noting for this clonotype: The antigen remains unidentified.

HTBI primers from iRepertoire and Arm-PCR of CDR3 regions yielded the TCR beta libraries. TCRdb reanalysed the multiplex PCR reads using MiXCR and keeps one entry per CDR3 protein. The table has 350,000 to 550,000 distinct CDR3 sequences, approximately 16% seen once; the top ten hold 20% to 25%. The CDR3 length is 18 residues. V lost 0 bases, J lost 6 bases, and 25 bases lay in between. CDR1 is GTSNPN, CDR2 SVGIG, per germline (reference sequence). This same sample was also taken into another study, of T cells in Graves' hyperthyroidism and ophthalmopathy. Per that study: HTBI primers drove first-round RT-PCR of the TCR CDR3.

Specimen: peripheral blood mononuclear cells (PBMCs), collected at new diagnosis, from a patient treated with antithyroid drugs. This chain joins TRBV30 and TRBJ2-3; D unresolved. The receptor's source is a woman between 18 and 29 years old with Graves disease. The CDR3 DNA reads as TGTGCCTGGAGTGTCCGTCGGGCAGTGCCCACACACATGGATACGCAGTATTTT. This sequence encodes CAWSVRRAVPTHMDTQYF.